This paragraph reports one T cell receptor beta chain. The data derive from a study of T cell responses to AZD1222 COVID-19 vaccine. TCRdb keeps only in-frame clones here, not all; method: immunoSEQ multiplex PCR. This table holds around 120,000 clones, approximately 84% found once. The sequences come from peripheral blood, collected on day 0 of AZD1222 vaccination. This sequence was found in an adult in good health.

For the CDR3, the DNA is TGTGCCAGCAGCCAAGCGAACTCTGGAAACACCATATATTTT. Translation gives CASSQANSGNTIYF. The gene calls are TRBV3-1 (or the pseudogene TRBV3-2) and TRBJ1-3; D gene unclear. Per the germline V gene, CDR1 is LGHDT and CDR2 is YNNKEL (reference sequence). V lost 1 base to trimming and J lost 0 bases, with 4 bases between them. The CDR3 contains 14 residues.